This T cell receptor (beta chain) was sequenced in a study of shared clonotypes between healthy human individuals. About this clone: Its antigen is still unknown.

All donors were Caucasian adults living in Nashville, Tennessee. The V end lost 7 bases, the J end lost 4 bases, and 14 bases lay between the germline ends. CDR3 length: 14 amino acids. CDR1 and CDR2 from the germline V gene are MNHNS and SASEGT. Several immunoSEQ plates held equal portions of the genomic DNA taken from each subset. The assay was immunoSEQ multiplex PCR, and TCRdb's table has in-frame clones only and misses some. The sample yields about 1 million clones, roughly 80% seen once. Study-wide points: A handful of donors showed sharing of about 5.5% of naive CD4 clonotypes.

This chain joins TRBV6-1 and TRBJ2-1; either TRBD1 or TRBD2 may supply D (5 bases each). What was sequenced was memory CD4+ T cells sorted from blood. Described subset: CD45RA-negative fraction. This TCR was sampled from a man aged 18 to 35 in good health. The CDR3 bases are TGTGCCAGCATACCTAGGGACCTTTACAATGAGCAGTTCTTC. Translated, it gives CASIPRDLYNEQFF.